This TCR beta chain emerged from a study of T and B cells in COVID-19 patients. Study at large: COVID-19 patients gave peripheral blood either during active infection or after recovery. The recovered cohort's median age was about 31 years, versus roughly 67 years in active infection. Study-wide findings and caveats: At recovery TRB diversity and richness exceeded healthy donors, after highly clonal active COVID-19 repertoires. In COVID-19 patients, T cell receptor beta variable and joining gene use was reportedly strongly skewed.

TRB rearrangements were amplified by multiplex PCR with BIOMED2 TRB-A/B primers. TCRdb analysed the multiplex PCR reads with MiXCR anew, one entry per CDR3 protein. This table holds thousands of distinct CDR3 sequences, about 27% found once. V lost 5 bases, J lost 4 bases, and 9 bases stayed unmatched. In germline, CDR1 is DFQATT, CDR2 SNEGSKA (reference sequence). The CDR3 totals 14 residues. As concerns this clonotype: Its target is unknown.

Blood genomic DNA input for TRB amplification was roughly 220-500 ng. V and J are TRBV20-1 and TRBJ1-1; 8 positions match TRBD1. Sequenced: blood. The sequence was collected from a human donor with active COVID-19. DNA of the CDR3: TGCAGTGCTGCTGACACGGACAGGGTCACTGAAGCTTTCTTT. It specifies CSAADTDRVTEAFF.